This T cell receptor beta chain originates from a study of blood T cell repertoires in COVID-19. Study overall: COVID-19 samples from acute and convalescent phases originated in the United States, Italy and Spain. T cells, B-cell-depleted T cells, or PBMCs supplied cDNA or gDNA.

Points on this clone: Different DNA sequences within this sample yield the same CDR3.

The length of the CDR3 is 16 residues. CDR1 is SGHTA and CDR2 is FQGNSA in the germline V gene. V shed 5 bases, J shed 1 base, and the junction held 5 bases outside the gene matches. How the authors handled the data: Nucleated cell counts were estimated from reference gene primer amplification. Sequencing was performed with immunoSEQ multiplex PCR; in TCRdb, only in-frame clones are kept and a portion is missing. That table supplies the V and J calls and clone size; D and trimming were determined from the DNA. The sample lists 200,000 or so clones; around 80% were seen once. This TCR was sampled from a human donor with acute or convalescent COVID-19. The donor label of this sample is uncertain. This chain connects TRBV7-2 to TRBJ2-7, with 13 bases lining up with TRBD2. Source material: peripheral blood. This chain's CDR3 is CASSPGLAGASYEQYF. The CDR3 bases are TGTGCCAGCAGCCCCGGACTAGCGGGAGCATCCTACGAGCAGTACTTC.